These 30 T cell receptor beta chains originate from one sample sequenced in a study of blood T cell repertoires in COVID-19. Measured with immunoSEQ multiplex PCR; TCRdb has only the in-frame clones, and not every one. The sample records under 110,000 clones, around 85% being singletons. Sequencing was carried out using peripheral blood. These receptors originate from a woman aged 65 to 85 with active or convalescent COVID-19.

This clone was picked up one time. This chain connects TRBV7-2 to TRBJ2-7; 8 bases match TRBD1. V shed 2 bases, J shed 5 bases, and the junction held 5 bases outside the gene matches. The CDR3 is made up of 14 amino acids. Germline CDR1 SGHTA, CDR2 FQGNSA. The CDR3 region is CASSLRPQGDEQYF. CDR3 DNA sequence: TGTGCCAGCAGCTTAAGACCACAGGGGGACGAGCAGTACTTC.

This rearrangement joins TRBV5-6 to TRBJ2-7, with a tentative D call TRBD2 (6 bases). V dropped 4 bases and J dropped 3 bases, with 11 bases sitting between them. The CDR3 has 13 residues. Germline V gives CDR1 SGHDT, CDR2 YYEEEE. CDR3 in amino acids: CASSPGDRYEQYF. CDR3 bases: TGTGCCAGCAGCCCGGGGGACCGCTACGAGCAGTACTTC. Variable domain in full (rest from reference TRBV5-6 and TRBJ2-7): DAGVTQSPTHLIKTRGQQVTLRCSPKSGHDTVSWYQQALGQGPQFIFQYYEEEERQRGNFPDRFSGHQFPNYSSELNVNALLLGDSALYLCASSPGDRYEQYFGPGTRLTVT.

V is TRBV27 and J is TRBJ1-1, with 10 nucleotides matching TRBD1. Germline loops: CDR1 MNHEY, CDR2 SMNVEV (reference sequence). Trimming took 4 bases from V and 2 from J; bases not matched to a gene: 13. This CDR3 has 18 residues. CDR3 region: CASSSRPGQGYVNTEAFF. CDR3 nucleotides: TGTGCCAGCAGTTCCAGACCGGGACAGGGGTATGTTAACACTGAAGCTTTCTTT.

In this sample, this clone turned up once. This chain links TRBV29-1 with TRBJ2-5; possible D gene TRBD2, 5 bases. The CDR3 consists of 13 residues. Germline V gives CDR1 SQVTM, CDR2 ANQGSEA. The CDR3 DNA reads as TGCAGTGGCTTGGGAGTCGACCAAGAGACCCAGTACTTC. It encodes CSGLGVDQETQYF.

This clone has more than one count but fewer than ten. V usage is TRBV9 and J usage is TRBJ1-6; TRBD1 matches 7 bases. From germline, CDR1 is SGDLS and CDR2 YYNGEE. The junction had 4 bases not matched to a gene; V was cut back by 0 bases and J by 7 bases. The CDR3 extends over 15 amino acids. Here the CDR3 reads CASSVVGTDNSPLHF. CDR3 sequence (DNA): TGTGCCAGCAGCGTAGTCGGGACAGACAATTCACCCCTCCACTTT.

The chain uses TRBV7-2 and TRBJ1-3, with D maybe TRBD1 (5 bases). CDR1 and CDR2 from the germline V gene are SGHTA and FQGNSA. CDR3 length: 15 residues. Trimming pared 5 bases from V and 0 bases from J, leaving 11 bases between. CDR3 nucleotides: TGTGCCAGCAGCCCCTGGGACTTCTCTGGAAACACCATATATTTT. It is translated as CASSPWDFSGNTIYF.

The chain couples TRBV19 to TRBJ1-2, with a weak D call TRBD1 (6 bases). The CDR3 contains 13 residues. The V gene's germline CDR1 is LNHDA and CDR2 SQIVND (reference sequence). With 6 bases removed from V and 4 bases from J, the gap between germline ends came to 12 bases. In DNA form, the CDR3 reads TGTGCCAGTAGCGGCAGGGGCGGCTATGGCTACACCTTC. The encoded protein is CASSGRGGYGYTF.

The chain recombines TRBV28 with TRBJ1-3; weak D call: TRBD1 (6 bases). CDR1 is MDHEN, CDR2 SYDVKM, per germline. Trimming cost V 6 bases and J 0 bases, with 27 bases left between them. This CDR3 is 20 amino acids long. DNA of the CDR3: TGTGCCAGCAGCCCCAATTCAGTGGGCCAGGGGCCCTACTCTGGAAACACCATATATTTT. This gives the protein CASSPNSVGQGPYSGNTIYF.

The sample holds one count of this clone. This chain uses TRBV14 with TRBJ2-2; D gene uncertain. Germline CDR1 and CDR2: SGHDN and FVKESK. Trimming left V 4 bases short and J 4 bases short, with 7 bases between. CDR3 length: 13 residues. The CDR3 here is CASSRRLTGELFF. The CDR3 DNA sequence: TGTGCCAGCAGCCGCCGACTCACCGGGGAGCTGTTTTTT.

The chain combines TRBV9 with TRBJ2-1; 7 bases are shared with TRBD2. The trim removed 1 base at V and 5 bases at J, leaving 6 bases unmatched. The CDR3 consists of 15 residues. In germline, CDR1 is SGDLS, CDR2 YYNGEE. CDR3 sequence: CASSVMSGTDNEQFF. DNA of the CDR3: TGTGCCAGCAGCGTAATGAGCGGGACCGACAATGAGCAGTTCTTC.

The chain combines TRBV25-1 with TRBJ1-4; TRBD1 matches at 7 bases. The CDR3 is 14 residues long. CDR1 is MGHDK, CDR2 SYGVNS, per germline. The ends lost 4 bases at V and 7 bases at J; junction bases unmatched: 6. The DNA of the CDR3 is TGTGCCAGCAGTGTAGGAGGGGGCAGTGAAAAACTGTTTTTT. Protein product: CASSVGGGSEKLFF.

The chain has TRBV19 and TRBJ2-3; D may be TRBD2 (6 bases). Germline lookup yields CDR1 LNHDA and CDR2 SQIVND (reference sequence). This CDR3 contains 17 residues. V gave up 5 bases and J gave up 2 bases, with 20 bases separating them. Here the CDR3 DNA reads TGTGCCAGTAGTCAGGCCCGGGCAGGGAGGACCACAGATACGCAGTATTTT. Translated: CASSQARAGRTTDTQYF.

The chain combines TRBV5-4 with TRBJ2-5; the match to TRBD2 covers 8 bases. The V gene end was trimmed by 0 bases and the J gene end by 0 bases; junction bases not matched to a gene: 7. Germline V lookup: CDR1 SGHNT, CDR2 YYREEE (reference sequence). The CDR3 spans 17 residues. The CDR3 bases are TGTGCCAGCAGCTTGGTAGTGGGCGGGAGGTACCAAGAGACCCAGTACTTC. It specifies CASSLVVGGRYQETQYF.

The rearrangement uses TRBV27 and TRBJ1-1, with D unclear. The V end was cut by 4 bases, the J end by 0 bases, with 12 bases between. Per the germline V gene, CDR1 is MNHEY and CDR2 is SMNVEV (reference sequence). This CDR3 has 15 amino acids. As DNA, the CDR3 is TGTGCCAGCAGTTCTTCAGGTTCCATGAACACTGAAGCTTTCTTT. It is translated as CASSSSGSMNTEAFF.

This rearrangement joins TRBV28 to TRBJ2-3; 7 nucleotides line up with TRBD1. Germline CDR1 is MDHEN and CDR2 is SYDVKM. CDR3 length: 19 residues. V gave up 2 bases and J gave up 2 bases; unmatched junction bases: 16. The CDR3, as DNA: TGTGCCAGCAGTTTACAGAGCAAGGGACAGTACCTTTCCACAGATACGCAGTATTTT. Its protein product is CASSLQSKGQYLSTDTQYF.

The chain recombines TRBV3-1 (or the pseudogene TRBV3-2) with TRBJ2-1; no definite D call. The V and J ends lost 1 base and 3 bases respectively, with 4 bases between them. In germline, CDR1 is LGHDT, CDR2 YNNKEL (reference sequence). CDR3 length: 13 amino acids. In DNA, the CDR3 is TGTGCCAGCAGCCAAGTCGTCTACAATGAGCAGTTCTTC. It yields the protein CASSQVVYNEQFF.

This clone was detected a few times. V usage is TRBV11-3 and J usage is TRBJ2-1, with unresolved D. The length of the CDR3 is 17 residues. V was cut by 1 base and J by 0 bases, with 13 bases left in between. Germline V CDR1 and CDR2: SGHNT, YENEEA. CDR3 bases: TGTGCCAGCAGCTTAGGCTCCATCATGAGCTCCTACAATGAGCAGTTCTTC. Amino acids: CASSLGSIMSSYNEQFF.

This chain uses TRBV27 with TRBJ2-6, with a weak D call TRBD2 (6 bases). V lost 3 bases, J lost 0 bases, and 15 bases lay in between. Germline V gene data show CDR1 as MNHEY and CDR2 as SMNVEV (reference sequence). This CDR3 is built from 18 residues. The CDR3 spells CASSFKGPTSSGANVLTF. The CDR3 DNA follows: TGTGCCAGCAGTTTCAAGGGGCCGACTAGCTCTGGGGCCAACGTCCTGACTTTC.

V gene TRBV27 combines with J gene TRBJ2-1, with D unresolved. V gave up 5 bases and J gave up 10 bases, with 18 bases separating them. The CDR3 contains 14 residues. The V gene's germline CDR1 is MNHEY and CDR2 SMNVEV (reference sequence). The CDR3 DNA is TGTGCCAGCAGTCCCGGCAATTGGCCAGGCGAGCAGTTCTTC. This sequence encodes CASSPGNWPGEQFF.

DNA of the CDR3: TGTGCCACCAGTGATTCTAAGGGGGTCAAGGAGACCCAGTACTTC. It specifies CATSDSKGVKETQYF. The chain joins TRBV24-1 to TRBJ2-5; a possible D gene is TRBD1 (6 bases). The CDR3 is made up of 15 amino acids. Between the trimmed V and J ends, which lost 2 bases and 5 bases, there was a span of 14 bases. CDR1 is KGHDR and CDR2 is SFDVKD in the germline V gene.

This clone has only one observation. This chain links TRBV20-1 with TRBJ1-4; D might be TRBD1 (5 bases). Germline V gene sequence: CDR1 DFQATT, CDR2 SNEGSKA (reference sequence). The CDR3 spans 13 residues. V was clipped by 3 bases and J by 8 bases, with 13 bases between them. The CDR3: CSASFREGEKLFF. In nucleotides, the CDR3 is TGCAGTGCTAGTTTCAGGGAGGGGGAAAAACTGTTTTTT.

The V call is TRBV7-2, the J call TRBJ2-3; no clear D gene. Trimming removed 5 bases from V and 4 bases from J, with 10 bases in between. There are 13 residues in the CDR3. Germline CDR1 reads SGHTA; CDR2 reads FQGNSA. The CDR3 spells CASSPRWSDTQYF. Written as DNA, the CDR3 is TGTGCCAGCAGCCCTCGGTGGTCAGATACGCAGTATTTT. Drawing the rest from reference TRBV7-2 and TRBJ2-3, the complete variable domain is GAGVSQSPSNKVTEKGKDVELRCDPISGHTALYWYRQSLGQGLEFLIYFQGNSAPDKSGLPSDRFSAERTGGSVSTLTIQRTQQEDSAVYLCASSPRWSDTQYFGPGTRLTVL.

This chain connects TRBV30 to TRBJ1-6; D is undetermined. V was pared by 4 bases and J by 4 bases, with 8 bases between. The CDR3 length is 13 residues. Germline V CDR1 and CDR2: GTSNPN, SVGIG (reference sequence). The CDR3 DNA reads as TGTGCCTGGATGGCAGGTTATAATTCACCCCTCCACTTT. Encoded protein: CAWMAGYNSPLHF.

V and J are TRBV7-2 and TRBJ1-2; D perhaps matches TRBD1 (6 bases). V was trimmed by 1 base and J by 2 bases, leaving 8 bases between them. The germline gives CDR1 SGHTA, CDR2 FQGNSA. CDR3 length: 14 amino acids. CDR3 sequence (DNA): TGTGCCAGCAGCTTAGGTCAGGGGAACTATGGCTACACCTTC. It encodes CASSLGQGNYGYTF.

The chain couples TRBV5-4 to TRBJ2-5; the D gene is possibly TRBD1 (7 bases). The CDR3 length is 13 residues. V lost 6 bases, J lost 5 bases, and 14 bases lay in between. Germline V lookup: CDR1 SGHNT, CDR2 YYREEE (reference sequence). This CDR3 reads CASTQGGRETQYF. CDR3 DNA sequence: TGTGCCAGCACCCAGGGGGGTAGGGAGACCCAGTACTTC.

This chain joins TRBV4-2 and TRBJ1-6; 7 nucleotides line up with TRBD1. Trimming took 6 bases from V and 10 from J; bases not matched to a gene: 9. This CDR3 spans 14 amino acids. Per the germline V gene, CDR1 is LGHNA and CDR2 is YNFKEQ. CDR3 residues: CASRAEGGWSPLHF. In DNA form, the CDR3 reads TGTGCCAGCAGAGCGGAAGGGGGCTGGTCACCCCTCCACTTT.

The chain uses TRBV30 and TRBJ1-3, with D maybe TRBD1 (5 bases). CDR1 GTSNPN and CDR2 SVGIG come from the germline V gene (reference sequence). CDR3 length: 12 residues. Trimming stripped 4 bases from V and 8 bases from J, with 12 bases between. The DNA for the CDR3 is TGTGCCTGGAAGCAGGGCGCATACACCATATATTTT. This sequence encodes CAWKQGAYTIYF.

This clone was found once. Germline and junction disagree at one end, which may indicate a read error. The rearrangement joins TRBV7-7 to TRBJ2-7; 8 nucleotides agree with TRBD1. The germline gives CDR1 SSHAT, CDR2 FNYEAQ (reference sequence). The CDR3 loop spans 13 amino acids. CDR3 sequence reads: CASSFDRGGEQYF. The CDR3 bases are TGTGCTAGCAGCTTCGACAGGGGCGGTGAGCAGTACTTC.

This clone was picked up one time. Other DNA sequences in this sample translate to the same CDR3. This chain links TRBV9 with TRBJ1-5, with 10 nucleotides matching TRBD1. There are 15 residues in the CDR3. Losses at the gene ends were 3 bases for V and 9 bases for J; bases not matched to a gene: 9. CDR1 is SGDLS, CDR2 YYNGEE, per germline. The CDR3, as DNA: TGTGCCAGCAGCGCGGGGGACAGGGGTTTAGGGCCCCAGCATTTT. It encodes CASSAGDRGLGPQHF.

The V call is TRBV27, the J call TRBJ1-2; D possibly corresponds to TRBD1 (6 bases). The V gene lost 8 bases and the J gene lost 4 bases, with 14 bases spanning the gap. The CDR3 totals 13 residues. Germline CDR1 is MNHEY and CDR2 is SMNVEV (reference sequence). CDR3 sequence: CASRGGASYGYTF. DNA of the CDR3: TGTGCCAGCCGAGGGGGGGCATCCTATGGCTACACCTTC.